A selection of T cell receptor beta chains follows, all from one sample in a study of shared clonotypes between healthy human individuals. Profiling relied on immunoSEQ multiplex PCR, and the TCRdb table lists in-frame clones only, not all of them. The table lists millions of clones, roughly 94% of them singletons, with more than 0.1% in the top ten. The sequenced material came from naive CD4+ T cells sorted from blood. The receptors were gathered from a man aged 18 to 30 in good health. The CDR3 runs from the conserved cysteine through the conserved F or W. A D gene is named only where the DNA matches it firmly. Some rows mark clone size as missing; the rest say once, few, many or name a class of expanded clone.

v_gene: TRBV19
j_gene: TRBJ2-7
d_gene: -
abundance: -
CDR3nt: TGTGCCAGTAGCCCCATTTCTGGGCAGTACTTC
CDR3aa: CASSPISGQYF

v_gene: TRBV29-1
j_gene: TRBJ2-1
d_gene: TRBD2
abundance: -
CDR3nt: TGCAGCGTTGAAAGGGCTAGCGGGCCCTACAATGAGCAGTTCTTC
CDR3aa: CSVERASGPYNEQFF

v_gene: TRBV4-1
j_gene: TRBJ1-2
d_gene: TRBD1
abundance: -
CDR3nt: TGCGCCAGCAGCCAAGATTGGTCGACAGGGACCCATGGCTACACCTTC
CDR3aa: CASSQDWSTGTHGYTF

v_gene: TRBV2
j_gene: TRBJ1-5
d_gene: -
abundance: once
CDR3nt: TGTGCCAGCATGGGAGCCAATCAGCCCCAGCATTTT
CDR3aa: CASMGANQPQHF

v_gene: TRBV25-1
j_gene: TRBJ2-2
d_gene: TRBD1
abundance: -
CDR3nt: TGTGCCAGCACACGGACAGGGCCCACCGGGGAGCTGTTTTTT
CDR3aa: CASTRTGPTGELFF

v_gene: TRBV30
j_gene: TRBJ2-1
d_gene: -
abundance: -
CDR3nt: TGTGCCTGGAGTTGGGCCAATGAGCAGTTCTTC
CDR3aa: CAWSWANEQFF

v_gene: TRBV5-1
j_gene: TRBJ1-6
d_gene: -
abundance: -
CDR3nt: TGCGCCAGCGGAGCGGGAGGGAATTCACCCCTCCACTTT
CDR3aa: CASGAGGNSPLHF

v_gene: TRBV11-2
j_gene: TRBJ1-5
d_gene: -
abundance: -
CDR3nt: TGTGCCAGCAGCTTAAAGACGACGGGTCAGCCCCAGCATTTT
CDR3aa: CASSLKTTGQPQHF

v_gene: TRBV6-1
j_gene: TRBJ2-7
d_gene: TRBD1
abundance: -
CDR3nt: TGTGCCAGCAGTGCAAGCTACTTCGGGACAGGGGCCTACGAGCAGTACTTC
CDR3aa: CASSASYFGTGAYEQYF

v_gene: TRBV28
j_gene: TRBJ1-1
d_gene: -
abundance: -
CDR3nt: TGTGCCACCACGGGGAGGACTGAAGCTTTCTTT
CDR3aa: CATTGRTEAFF

v_gene: TRBV18
j_gene: TRBJ1-1
d_gene: -
abundance: -
CDR3nt: TGTGCCAGCTCACCCCAGGCAGGGAAGAACACTGAAGCTTTCTTT
CDR3aa: CASSPQAGKNTEAFF

v_gene: TRBV6-5
j_gene: TRBJ1-5
d_gene: -
abundance: -
CDR3nt: TGTGCCAGCAGTTCCGGGAGAGGTCAGCCCCAGCATTTT
CDR3aa: CASSSGRGQPQHF

v_gene: TRBV10-3
j_gene: TRBJ1-5
d_gene: -
abundance: -
CDR3nt: TGTGCCATCGGGGATTATAGCAATCAGCCCCAGCATTTT
CDR3aa: CAIGDYSNQPQHF

v_gene: TRBV5-1
j_gene: TRBJ2-7
d_gene: -
abundance: -
CDR3nt: TGCGCCAGCAGCCACAAGGGGGGCGAGCAGTACTTC
CDR3aa: CASSHKGGEQYF

v_gene: TRBV5-6
j_gene: TRBJ2-7
d_gene: TRBD2
abundance: -
CDR3nt: TGTGCCAGCAGCTTAGCGCCGGGACTAGCGGGAGGGAACTACGAGCAGTACTTC
CDR3aa: CASSLAPGLAGGNYEQYF

v_gene: TRBV6-5
j_gene: TRBJ1-1
d_gene: -
abundance: -
CDR3nt: TGTGCCAGCAGTTACTCTACCCGTGGCACTGAAGCTTTCTTT
CDR3aa: CASSYSTRGTEAFF

v_gene: TRBV30
j_gene: TRBJ2-7
d_gene: -
abundance: -
CDR3nt: TGTGCCTGGAGACGGAGCAGCTCCTACGAGCAGTACTTC
CDR3aa: CAWRRSSSYEQYF

v_gene: TRBV4-3
j_gene: TRBJ1-4
d_gene: -
abundance: -
CDR3nt: TGCGCCAGCAGCCAAGGACGCCCGGGGACGTCTGGGAAACTGTTTTTT
CDR3aa: CASSQGRPGTSGKLFF

v_gene: TRBV27
j_gene: TRBJ1-5
d_gene: TRBD1
abundance: -
CDR3nt: TGTGCCAGCAGCTGGGGACAGGGAGTTCAGCCCCAGCATTTT
CDR3aa: CASSWGQGVQPQHF

v_gene: TRBV28
j_gene: TRBJ1-2
d_gene: -
abundance: -
CDR3nt: TGTGCCAGCAGCCCCGGGGCCTATGGCTACACCTTC
CDR3aa: CASSPGAYGYTF

v_gene: TRBV11-2
j_gene: TRBJ2-1
d_gene: TRBD2
abundance: -
CDR3nt: TGTGCCAGCACCTACACTAGCGGATCCTACAATGAGCAGTTCTTC
CDR3aa: CASTYTSGSYNEQFF

v_gene: TRBV10-3
j_gene: TRBJ2-3
d_gene: TRBD2
abundance: -
CDR3nt: TGTGCCATGAGTGGGACTAGCGGGGGCCTTAGCACAGATACGCAGTATTTT
CDR3aa: CAMSGTSGGLSTDTQYF

v_gene: TRBV30
j_gene: TRBJ2-3
d_gene: -
abundance: -
CDR3nt: TGTGCCTGGAGTGTAGGTGTCGGTTCATACACAGATACGCAGTATTTT
CDR3aa: CAWSVGVGSYTDTQYF

v_gene: TRBV9
j_gene: TRBJ2-7
d_gene: TRBD1
abundance: -
CDR3nt: TGTGCCAGCAGCGGACAGGGCCCCTACGAGCAGTACTTC
CDR3aa: CASSGQGPYEQYF

v_gene: TRBV10-3
j_gene: TRBJ2-1
d_gene: TRBD2
abundance: -
CDR3nt: TGTGCCATCACTAGACTAGCGGGAGCCACTGAGCAGTTCTTC
CDR3aa: CAITRLAGATEQFF

v_gene: TRBV18
j_gene: TRBJ1-2
d_gene: TRBD1
abundance: -
CDR3nt: TGTGCCAGCTCGCCGAGTACAGGGGCCCTCTTTAACTATGGCTACACCTTC
CDR3aa: CASSPSTGALFNYGYTF

v_gene: TRBV5-1
j_gene: TRBJ2-3
d_gene: -
abundance: -
CDR3nt: TGCGCCAGCAGCCCCCGGGACGCCTCAGATACGCAGTATTTT
CDR3aa: CASSPRDASDTQYF

v_gene: TRBV18
j_gene: TRBJ1-1
d_gene: -
abundance: -
CDR3nt: TGTGCCAGCTCACCACAACCCAAGAACACTGAAGCTTTCTTT
CDR3aa: CASSPQPKNTEAFF

v_gene: TRBV5-1
j_gene: TRBJ2-7
d_gene: -
abundance: once
CDR3nt: TGCGCCAGCGGTCTCGAGGGCTACGAGCAGTACTTC
CDR3aa: CASGLEGYEQYF

v_gene: TRBV4-1
j_gene: TRBJ2-7
d_gene: TRBD2
abundance: -
CDR3nt: TGCGCCAGCAGCCAAGATGCGGGAGTTTTCTCCTACGAGCAGTACTTC
CDR3aa: CASSQDAGVFSYEQYF

v_gene: TRBV6-1
j_gene: TRBJ2-5
d_gene: TRBD1
abundance: -
CDR3nt: TGTGCCAGCAGTGAAGCTGCCCAGGGGGTGCGGGAGACCCAGTACTTC
CDR3aa: CASSEAAQGVRETQYF

v_gene: TRBV4-3
j_gene: TRBJ2-1
d_gene: TRBD1
abundance: -
CDR3nt: TGCGCCAGCAGCCACCCGAAGGGTAGGACAGGAAGTTACAATGAGCAGTTCTTC
CDR3aa: CASSHPKGRTGSYNEQFF

v_gene: TRBV29-1
j_gene: TRBJ1-1
d_gene: TRBD1
abundance: -
CDR3nt: TGCAGCGTTGACCACATCTCCAGGGGGTTCCACTTCGAAGCTTTCTTT
CDR3aa: CSVDHISRGFHFEAFF

v_gene: TRBV28
j_gene: TRBJ2-7
d_gene: -
abundance: -
CDR3nt: TGTGCCAGCAGTTTAACAGGGAGCTACGAGCAGTACTTC
CDR3aa: CASSLTGSYEQYF

v_gene: TRBV28
j_gene: TRBJ1-4
d_gene: -
abundance: -
CDR3nt: TGTGCCAGCAGTTTAAGGCACAGTGAAAAACTGTTTTTT
CDR3aa: CASSLRHSEKLFF

v_gene: TRBV7-3
j_gene: TRBJ1-1
d_gene: -
abundance: -
CDR3nt: TGTGCCAGCAGCTCAAGACAGGACACTGAAGCTTTCTTT
CDR3aa: CASSSRQDTEAFF

v_gene: TRBV6-6
j_gene: TRBJ1-2
d_gene: -
abundance: -
CDR3nt: TGTGCCAGCAGTTACTTGGCCGGCTATGGCTACACCTTC
CDR3aa: CASSYLAGYGYTF

v_gene: TRBV25-1
j_gene: TRBJ1-1
d_gene: -
abundance: -
CDR3nt: TGTGCCAGCACGGGCGGGCTGAACACTGAAGCTTTCTTT
CDR3aa: CASTGGLNTEAFF

v_gene: TRBV5-1
j_gene: TRBJ2-7
d_gene: TRBD2
abundance: few
CDR3nt: TGCGCCAGCAGCTTGGCGACTAGCGGGGGGGCCCTCAACGAGCAGTACTTC
CDR3aa: CASSLATSGGALNEQYF

v_gene: TRBV9
j_gene: TRBJ2-7
d_gene: TRBD2
abundance: -
CDR3nt: TGTGCCAGCAGCGTAATCATTAGGACTAGCGGGAGAGCCGTTGGGTACTTC
CDR3aa: CASSVIIRTSGRAVGYF

v_gene: TRBV7-2
j_gene: TRBJ2-3
d_gene: TRBD2
abundance: -
CDR3nt: TGTGCCAGCAGTTCAAGACTAGCGGGTACAGATACGCAGTATTTT
CDR3aa: CASSSRLAGTDTQYF